The sequence of this T cell receptor beta chain was determined in a study of blood T cells in healthy people across ages. Overall study: About one barcoded TCR beta cDNA was captured per two T cells.

A second PCR, run for 7 to 11 cycles, used a sample-barcoded 5' primer plus a J-beta primer mix. Per-sample output comprised a minimum of 2.5 million paired-end reads containing CDR3. TCRdb fed the 5' RACE reads into MiXCR, producing one record per CDR3 protein. This sample has about 1.4 million distinct CDR3 sequences, with approximately 59% found just once. Notes on the study in general: Per-million-T-cell TCR beta diversity fell roughly linearly with age.

There are a few counts of this clonotype. Its antigen remains unidentified. Germline V lookup: CDR1 ENHRY, CDR2 SYGVKD. The junction had 3 bases not matched to a gene; V was cut back by 4 bases and J by 2 bases. The CDR3 runs 14 residues. Donors were systemically healthy Caucasian individuals from Russia aged roughly 6 to 95 years. The TCR sequence derives from a man younger than 35 in good health. The sequenced sample consisted of blood. V is TRBV10-3 and J is TRBJ2-3; TRBD2 aligns across 7 bases. As DNA, the CDR3 is TGTGCCATCAGTGTCACTAGCGCCACAGATACGCAGTATTTT. Translation: CAISVTSATDTQYF.